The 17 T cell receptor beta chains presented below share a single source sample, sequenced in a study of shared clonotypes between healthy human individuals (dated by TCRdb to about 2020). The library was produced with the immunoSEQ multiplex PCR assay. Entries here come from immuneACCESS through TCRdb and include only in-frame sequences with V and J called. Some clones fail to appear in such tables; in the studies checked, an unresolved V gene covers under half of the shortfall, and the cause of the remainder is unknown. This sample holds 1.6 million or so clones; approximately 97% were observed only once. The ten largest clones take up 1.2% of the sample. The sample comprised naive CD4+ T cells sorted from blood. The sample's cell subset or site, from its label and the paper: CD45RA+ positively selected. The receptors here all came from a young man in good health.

The CDR3 sequence: CAIGQGTNTGELFF. The CDR3 nucleotides read TGTGCCATCGGACAGGGAACTAACACCGGGGAGCTGTTTTTT. The V gene is TRBV10-3, the J gene TRBJ2-2; 8 positions agree with TRBD1. Germline V gene sequence: CDR1 ENHRY, CDR2 SYGVKD. The junction had 4 bases not matched to a gene; V was cut back by 8 bases and J by 2 bases. This CDR3 is 14 amino acids long.

CDR3 protein: CASSASKSGNTIYF. As DNA, the CDR3 is TGTGCCAGCAGTGCCAGCAAATCTGGAAACACCATATATTTT. The V call is TRBV25-1, the J call TRBJ1-3; D is undetermined. This CDR3 has 14 amino acids. V lost 4 bases and J lost 1, with 8 bases in between. Germline V gene sequence: CDR1 MGHDK, CDR2 SYGVNS.

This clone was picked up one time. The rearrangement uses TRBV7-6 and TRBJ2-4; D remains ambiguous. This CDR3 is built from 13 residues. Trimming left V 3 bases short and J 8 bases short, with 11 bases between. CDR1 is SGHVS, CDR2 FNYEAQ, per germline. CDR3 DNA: TGTGCCAGCAGCTTTGTGGCCTGGGACATTCAGTACTTC. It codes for CASSFVAWDIQYF.

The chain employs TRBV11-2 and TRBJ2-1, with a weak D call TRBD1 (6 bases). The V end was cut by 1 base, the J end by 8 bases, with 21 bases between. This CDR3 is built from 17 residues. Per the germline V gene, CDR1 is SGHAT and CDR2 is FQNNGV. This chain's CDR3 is CASSLVGFAGVLDEQFF. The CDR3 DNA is TGTGCCAGCAGCTTAGTGGGGTTTGCAGGGGTCCTGGATGAGCAGTTCTTC.

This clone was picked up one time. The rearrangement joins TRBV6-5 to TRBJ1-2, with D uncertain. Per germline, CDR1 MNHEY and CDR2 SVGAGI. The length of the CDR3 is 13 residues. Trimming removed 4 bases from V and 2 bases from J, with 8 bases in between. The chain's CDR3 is CASSLQRNYGYTF. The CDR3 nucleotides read TGTGCCAGCAGTTTACAGAGGAACTATGGCTACACCTTC.

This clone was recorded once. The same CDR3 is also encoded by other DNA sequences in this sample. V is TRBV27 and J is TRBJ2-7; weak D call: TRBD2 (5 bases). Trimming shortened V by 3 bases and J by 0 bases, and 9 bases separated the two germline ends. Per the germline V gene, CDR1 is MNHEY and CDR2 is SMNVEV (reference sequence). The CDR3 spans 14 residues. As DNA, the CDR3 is TGTGCCAGCAGTTTTTCTGGGAGCTCCTACGAGCAGTACTTC. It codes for CASSFSGSSYEQYF.

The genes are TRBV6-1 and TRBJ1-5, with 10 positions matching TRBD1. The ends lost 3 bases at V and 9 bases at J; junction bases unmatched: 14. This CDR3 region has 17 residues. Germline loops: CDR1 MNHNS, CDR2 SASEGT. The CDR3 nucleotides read TGTGCCAGCAGTGAGGAGGTGGGGACAGGGGTCTTATGGCCCCAGCATTTT. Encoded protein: CASSEEVGTGVLWPQHF.

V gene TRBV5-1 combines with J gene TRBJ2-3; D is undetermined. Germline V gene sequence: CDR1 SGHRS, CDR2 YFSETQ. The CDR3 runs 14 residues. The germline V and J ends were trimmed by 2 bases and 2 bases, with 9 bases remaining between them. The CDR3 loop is CASSFRLDTDTQYF. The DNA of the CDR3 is TGCGCCAGCAGCTTCAGGCTTGACACAGATACGCAGTATTTT.

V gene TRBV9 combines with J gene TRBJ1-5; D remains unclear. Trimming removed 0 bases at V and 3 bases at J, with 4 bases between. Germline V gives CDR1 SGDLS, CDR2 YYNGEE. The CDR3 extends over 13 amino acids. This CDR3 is CASSVDHNQPQHF. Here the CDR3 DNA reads TGTGCCAGCAGCGTAGACCACAATCAGCCCCAGCATTTT.

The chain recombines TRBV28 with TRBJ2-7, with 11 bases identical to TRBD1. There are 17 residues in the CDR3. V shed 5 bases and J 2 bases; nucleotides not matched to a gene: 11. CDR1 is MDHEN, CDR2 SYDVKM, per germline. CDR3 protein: CASSRGQGVPRTYEQYF. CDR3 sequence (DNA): TGTGCCAGCAGTAGGGGACAGGGGGTTCCGCGGACCTACGAGCAGTACTTC.

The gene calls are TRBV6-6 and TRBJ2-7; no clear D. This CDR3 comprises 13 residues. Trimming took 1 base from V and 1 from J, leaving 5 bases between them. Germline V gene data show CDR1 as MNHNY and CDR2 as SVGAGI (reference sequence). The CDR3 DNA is TGTGCCAGCAGTTACTTACCGTCCTACGAGCAGTACTTC. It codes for CASSYLPSYEQYF.

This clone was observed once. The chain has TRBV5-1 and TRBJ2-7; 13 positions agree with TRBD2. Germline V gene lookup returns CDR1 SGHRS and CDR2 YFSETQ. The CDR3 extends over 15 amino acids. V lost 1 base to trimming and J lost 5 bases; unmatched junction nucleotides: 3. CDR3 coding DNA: TGCGCCAGCAGCTTGCGGACTAGCGGGAGCCACGAGCAGTACTTC. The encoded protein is CASSLRTSGSHEQYF.

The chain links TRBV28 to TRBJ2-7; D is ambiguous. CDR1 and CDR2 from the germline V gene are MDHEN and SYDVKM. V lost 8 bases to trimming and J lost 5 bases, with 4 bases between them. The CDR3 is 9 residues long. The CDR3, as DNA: TGTGCCAGCCCGGACGAGCAGTACTTC. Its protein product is CASPDEQYF.

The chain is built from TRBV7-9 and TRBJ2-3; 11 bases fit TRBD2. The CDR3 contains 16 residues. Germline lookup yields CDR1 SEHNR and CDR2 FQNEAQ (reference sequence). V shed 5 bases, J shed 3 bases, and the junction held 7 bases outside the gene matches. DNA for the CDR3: TGTGCCAGCAGCAAACTAGCGGGAGCCCCTACAGATACGCAGTATTTT. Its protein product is CASSKLAGAPTDTQYF.

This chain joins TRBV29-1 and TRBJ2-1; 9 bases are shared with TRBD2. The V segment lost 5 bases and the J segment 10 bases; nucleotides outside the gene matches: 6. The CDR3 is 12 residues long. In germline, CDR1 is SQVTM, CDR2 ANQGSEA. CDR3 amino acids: CSVSGRSREQFF. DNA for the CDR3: TGCAGCGTTAGCGGGAGGTCTAGGGAGCAGTTCTTC.

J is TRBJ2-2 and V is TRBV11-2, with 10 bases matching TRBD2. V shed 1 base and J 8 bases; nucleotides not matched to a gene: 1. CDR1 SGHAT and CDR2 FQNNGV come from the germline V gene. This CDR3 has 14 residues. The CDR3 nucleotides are TGTGCCAGCAGCTTAGTAGCGGGAGGTGGGGAGCTGTTTTTT. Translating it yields CASSLVAGGGELFF.

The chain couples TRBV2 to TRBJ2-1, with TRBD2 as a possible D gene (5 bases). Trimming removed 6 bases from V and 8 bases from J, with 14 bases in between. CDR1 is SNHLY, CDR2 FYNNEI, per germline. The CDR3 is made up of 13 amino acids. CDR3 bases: TGTGCCAGCAGCTGGACTGATGGCTATGAGCAGTTCTTC. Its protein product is CASSWTDGYEQFF.